Only one count was recorded for the clone carrying this T cell receptor (beta chain). Its target is not known. This specimen comes from a study of vaccination and CD4 T cells after COVID-19. Treatment denoted: roughly nine-day PBMC culture with coronavirus spike peptide pools or control peptides (ViraFEST assay). The Oncomine TCR Beta short-read assay was applied to DNA of cultured CD4+ T cells. TCRdb called the PCR reads again in MiXCR, with one record for every CDR3 protein. Of 20,000 or so distinct CDR3 sequences listed, roughly 50% are singletons. The J segment lost 0 bases and the V segment lost 4 bases, leaving 5 bases of the junction unmatched. Germline-derived CDR1 and CDR2 are KGHSH and LQKENI. The CDR3 is 17 residues long.

The sequencing used CD4+ T cells from blood, cultured in vitro, collected before SARS-CoV-2 vaccination. The TCR was taken from a human donor who had recovered from COVID-19. The chain has TRBV18 and TRBJ2-6; 8 bases are a match to TRBD1. This CDR3 reads CASSRTGKSSGANVLTF. The CDR3 coding sequence is TGTGCCAGCTCACGGACAGGGAAAAGCTCTGGGGCCAACGTCCTGACTTTC.